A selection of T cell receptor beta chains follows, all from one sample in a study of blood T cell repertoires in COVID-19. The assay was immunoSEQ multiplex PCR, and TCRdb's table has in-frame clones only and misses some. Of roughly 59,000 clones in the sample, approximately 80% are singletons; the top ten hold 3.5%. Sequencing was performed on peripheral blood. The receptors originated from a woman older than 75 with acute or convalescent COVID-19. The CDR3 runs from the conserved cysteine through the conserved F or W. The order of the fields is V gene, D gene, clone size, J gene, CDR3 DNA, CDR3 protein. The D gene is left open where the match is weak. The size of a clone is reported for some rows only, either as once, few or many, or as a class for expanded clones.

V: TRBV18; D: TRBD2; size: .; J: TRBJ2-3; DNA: TGTGCCAGCTCACCCCTAGCGGGAGATCCAAGAGATACGCAGTATTTT; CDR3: CASSPLAGDPRDTQYF
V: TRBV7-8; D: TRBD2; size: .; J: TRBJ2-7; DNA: TGTGCCAGCAGCCTCGGACTAGCGGGGGGTTCCTACGAGCAGTACTTC; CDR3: CASSLGLAGGSYEQYF
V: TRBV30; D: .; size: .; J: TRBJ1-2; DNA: TGTGCCTCGTACAGGGAGGGTACCTATGGCTACACCTTC; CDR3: CASYREGTYGYTF
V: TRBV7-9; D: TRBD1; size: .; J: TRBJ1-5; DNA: TGTGCCAGCAGCTCCCGGGACAGAGACAATCAGCCCCAGCATTTT; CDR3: CASSSRDRDNQPQHF
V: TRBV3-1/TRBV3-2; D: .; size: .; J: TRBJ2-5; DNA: TGTGCCAGCAGCCAGCTGGGAGACCAAGAGACCCAGTACTTC; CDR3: CASSQLGDQETQYF
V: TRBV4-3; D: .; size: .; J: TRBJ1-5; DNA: TGCGCCAGCAGCCGGTCCGCCGGGAGGGATCAGCCCCAGCATTTT; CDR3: CASSRSAGRDQPQHF
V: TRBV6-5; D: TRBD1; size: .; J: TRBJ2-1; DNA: TGTGCCAGCAGTTATGGACAGGGGGCTTCAAATGAGCAGTTCTTC; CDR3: CASSYGQGASNEQFF
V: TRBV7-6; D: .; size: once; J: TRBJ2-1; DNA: TGTGCCAGCAGCGCAAGACTAGAAGGGCGTGAGCAGTTCTTC; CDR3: CASSARLEGREQFF
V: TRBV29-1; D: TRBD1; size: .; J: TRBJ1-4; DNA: TGCAGCGTTGACGCAAGGGGACAGGGAGGTGAAAAACTGTTTTTT; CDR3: CSVDARGQGGEKLFF
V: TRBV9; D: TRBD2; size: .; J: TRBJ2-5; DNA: TGTGCCAGCAGCCCCACCCGGACGGGGGGTGCGGAGACCCAGTACTTC; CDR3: CASSPTRTGGAETQYF
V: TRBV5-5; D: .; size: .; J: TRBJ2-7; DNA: TGTGCCAGCAGCTTGGTTTCCTTTAGCTCCTACGAGCAGTACTTC; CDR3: CASSLVSFSSYEQYF
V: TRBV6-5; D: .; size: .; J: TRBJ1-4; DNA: TGTGCCAGCAATCAGGGTTGGGATGAAAAACTGTTTTTT; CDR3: CASNQGWDEKLFF
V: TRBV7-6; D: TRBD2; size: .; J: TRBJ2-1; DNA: TGTGCCAGCAGCACTCCCGGGACTAGCGGGAGAATTATAAATGAGCAGTTCTTC; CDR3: CASSTPGTSGRIINEQFF
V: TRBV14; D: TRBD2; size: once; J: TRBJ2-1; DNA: TGTGCCAGCAGCCAAATAGCGGGAGGCGCGTACAATGAGCAGTTCTTC; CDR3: CASSQIAGGAYNEQFF
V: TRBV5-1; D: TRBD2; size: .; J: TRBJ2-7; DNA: TGCGCCAGCAGCTTGGATGCTAGCGGGAGAGTCGAGCAGTACTTC; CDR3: CASSLDASGRVEQYF
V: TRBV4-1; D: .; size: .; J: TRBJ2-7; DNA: TGCGCCAGCAGCCAAGTGGGCAGCTCCTACGAGCAGTACTTC; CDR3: CASSQVGSSYEQYF
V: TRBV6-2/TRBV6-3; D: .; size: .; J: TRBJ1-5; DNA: TGTGCCAGCAGTCACGGGAGCAATCAGCCCCAGCATTTT; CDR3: CASSHGSNQPQHF
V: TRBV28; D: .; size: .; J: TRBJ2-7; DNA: TGTGCCAGCAGGTCGGCAGAGGTCAACTACGAGCAGTACTTC; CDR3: CASRSAEVNYEQYF
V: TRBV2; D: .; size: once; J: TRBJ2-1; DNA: TGTGCCAGCAGACGACAGGCCAAGGATGAGCAGTTCTTC; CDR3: CASRRQAKDEQFF
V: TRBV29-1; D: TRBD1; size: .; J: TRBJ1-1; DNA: TGCAGCGTTGGGGGAGACAGGGGAAACACTGAAGCTTTCTTT; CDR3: CSVGGDRGNTEAFF
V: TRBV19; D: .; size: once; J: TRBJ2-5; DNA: TGTGCCAGTAGCCCGACGGACGGAGGGGAGACCCAGTACTTC; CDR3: CASSPTDGGETQYF
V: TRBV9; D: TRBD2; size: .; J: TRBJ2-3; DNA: TGTGCCAGCAGCGTAGGAGCGGGAGGTGGAGATACGCAGTATTTT; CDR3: CASSVGAGGGDTQYF
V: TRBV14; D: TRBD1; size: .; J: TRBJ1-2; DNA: TGTGCCAGCAGTCACGACTACCGGGACAGTTTCACGTATGGCTACACCTTC; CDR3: CASSHDYRDSFTYGYTF
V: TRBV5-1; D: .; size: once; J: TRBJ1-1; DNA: TGCGCCAGCAGCGAGGACAGCGTGAACACTGAAGCTTTCTTT; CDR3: CASSEDSVNTEAFF
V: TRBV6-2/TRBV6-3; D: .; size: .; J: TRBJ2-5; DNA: TGTGCCAGCAGTTTGTCAGGGGTACGAGAGACCCAGTACTTC; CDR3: CASSLSGVRETQYF
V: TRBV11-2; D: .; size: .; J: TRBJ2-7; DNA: TGTGCCAGCAGCGGACACGGAGTCTCTGGGGAGCAGTACTTC; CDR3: CASSGHGVSGEQYF
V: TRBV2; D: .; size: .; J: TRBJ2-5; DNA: TGTGCCAGCGGACTCATATCCGAGACCCAGTACTTC; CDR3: CASGLISETQYF
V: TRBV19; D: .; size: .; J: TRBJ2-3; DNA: TGTGCCAGTAGAAAAGCAACGACTAGCACAGATACGCAGTATTTT; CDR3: CASRKATTSTDTQYF
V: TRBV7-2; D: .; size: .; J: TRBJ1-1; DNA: TGTGCCAGCAGCTCCCAACAGGGAACTGAAGCTTTCTTT; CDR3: CASSSQQGTEAFF
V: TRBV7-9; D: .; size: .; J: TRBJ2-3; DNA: TGTGCCAGCAGCTCCCCCCCCATGGATACGCAGTATTTT; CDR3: CASSSPPMDTQYF
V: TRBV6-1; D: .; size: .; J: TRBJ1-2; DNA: TGTGCCAGCAGTGAAGCGGCCGGCTACACCTTC; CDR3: CASSEAAGYTF
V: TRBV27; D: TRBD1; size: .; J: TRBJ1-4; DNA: TGTGCCAGCAGTTTTGGTTCGACAGGGCTTAATGAAAAACTGTTTTTT; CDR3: CASSFGSTGLNEKLFF
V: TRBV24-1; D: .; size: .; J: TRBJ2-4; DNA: TGTGCCACCAGTGATCCCGGTTTAGCCAAAAACATTCAGTACTTC; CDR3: CATSDPGLAKNIQYF
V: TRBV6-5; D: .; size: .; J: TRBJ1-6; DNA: TGTGCCAGCAGGCGACAGGTTTTTAATTCACCCCTCCACTTT; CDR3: CASRRQVFNSPLHF
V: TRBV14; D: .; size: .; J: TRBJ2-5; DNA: TGTGCCAGCAGCCCTCAGGACTTGCCTCAAGAGACCCAGTACTTC; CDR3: CASSPQDLPQETQYF
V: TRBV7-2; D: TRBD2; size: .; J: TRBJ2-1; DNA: TGTGCCAGCAGCTTAGTGAGCGGGGGGGATAGTGAGCAGTTCTTC; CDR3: CASSLVSGGDSEQFF
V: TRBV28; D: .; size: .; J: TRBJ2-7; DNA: TGTGCCAGCAGTTTACGGGACACCAAATACGAGCAGTACTTC; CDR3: CASSLRDTKYEQYF
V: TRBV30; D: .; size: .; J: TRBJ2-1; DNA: TGTGCCTGGACCCCAAACTCCTCTGGGCAGTTCTTC; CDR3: CAWTPNSSGQFF
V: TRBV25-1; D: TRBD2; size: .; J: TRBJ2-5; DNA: TGTGCCAGCAGTGATATAGCGGGGGGGCCGCCGGCCCAGTACTTC; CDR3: CASSDIAGGPPAQYF
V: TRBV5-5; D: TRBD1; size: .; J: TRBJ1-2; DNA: TGTGCCAGCAGCCTGATGGGACAGGGAGCCTATGGCTACACCTTC; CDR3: CASSLMGQGAYGYTF
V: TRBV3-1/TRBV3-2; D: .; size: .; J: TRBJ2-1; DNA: TGTGCCAGCAGCCTAAGGCGGGAATACAATGAGCAGTTCTTC; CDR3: CASSLRREYNEQFF
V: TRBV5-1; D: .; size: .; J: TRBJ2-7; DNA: TGCGCCAGCTTCCTTGGAGGGGAGTCCTACGAGCAGTACTTC; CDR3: CASFLGGESYEQYF
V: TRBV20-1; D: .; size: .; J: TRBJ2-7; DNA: TGCAGTGCCCCTGGAGGATACGAGCAGTACTTC; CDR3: CSAPGGYEQYF
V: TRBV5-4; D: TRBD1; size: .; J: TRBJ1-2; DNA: TGTGCCAGCAGCTCACCTAGGGCAGGGGGTGATGGCTACACCTTC; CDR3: CASSSPRAGGDGYTF
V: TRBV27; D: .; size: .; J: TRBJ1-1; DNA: TGTGCCAGCAGTTTATCCGCCGGGGTCACTGAAGCTTTCTTT; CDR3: CASSLSAGVTEAFF
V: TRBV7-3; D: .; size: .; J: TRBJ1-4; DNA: TGTGCCAGCAGCTTAACGCCGGGTGAAAAACTGTTTTTT; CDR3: CASSLTPGEKLFF
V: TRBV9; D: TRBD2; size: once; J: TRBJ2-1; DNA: TGTGCCAGCAGCGGCCCCAGACTAGCGGGAGGGCAGCTTAGGGCCAATGAGCAGTTCTTC; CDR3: CASSGPRLAGGQLRANEQFF
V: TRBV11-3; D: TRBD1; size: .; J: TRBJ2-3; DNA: TGTGCCAGCTCTTTGGGACAGTCTAGCACAGATACGCAGTATTTT; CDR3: CASSLGQSSTDTQYF
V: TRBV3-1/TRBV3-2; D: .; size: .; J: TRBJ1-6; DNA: TGTGCCAGCAGCCAAGGCCCTCAGGAACAATCCTATAATTCACCCCTCCACTTT; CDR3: CASSQGPQEQSYNSPLHF
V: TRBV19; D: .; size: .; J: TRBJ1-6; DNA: TGTGCCAGTAGTATTAGAGGGTTGAACGGTTCACCCCTCCACTTT; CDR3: CASSIRGLNGSPLHF